The source of this TCR beta chain is a study of T-cell memory formation after mild COVID-19. A few counts support this clonotype. TCRdb used MiXCR to reprocess the 5' RACE reads, holding one entry per CDR3 protein. The repertoire has approximately 580,000 distinct CDR3 sequences, roughly 22% of them found once; the top ten carry roughly an eighth. Source material: PBMCs or a T cell subset sorted from them (not recorded which). This clonotype originated in an adult woman who had mild COVID-19 (a few samples of this study predate the infection). Cell type and time point are not known.

This CDR3 reads CSVLVAGAGELFF. DNA for the CDR3: TGCAGCGTTCTTGTAGCGGGAGCCGGGGAGCTGTTTTTT. V usage is TRBV29-1 and J usage is TRBJ2-2, with 9 bases that match TRBD2. The CDR3 is 13 residues long. V shed 5 bases, J shed 6 bases, and the junction held 4 bases outside the gene matches. Per the germline V gene, CDR1 is SQVTM and CDR2 is ANQGSEA.